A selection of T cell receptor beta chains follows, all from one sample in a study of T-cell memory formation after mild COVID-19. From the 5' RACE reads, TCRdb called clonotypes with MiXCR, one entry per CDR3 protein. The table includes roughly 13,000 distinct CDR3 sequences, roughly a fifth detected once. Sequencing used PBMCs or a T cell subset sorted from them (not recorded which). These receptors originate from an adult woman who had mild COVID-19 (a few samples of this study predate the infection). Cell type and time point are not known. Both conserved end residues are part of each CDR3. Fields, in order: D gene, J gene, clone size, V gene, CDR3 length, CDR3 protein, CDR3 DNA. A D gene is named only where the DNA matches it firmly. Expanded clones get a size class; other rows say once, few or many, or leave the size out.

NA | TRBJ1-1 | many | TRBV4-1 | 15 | CASSQPATMNTEAFF | TGCGCCAGCAGCCAACCTGCGACTATGAACACTGAAGCTTTCTTT
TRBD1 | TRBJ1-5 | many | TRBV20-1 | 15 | CSASVRQGPNQPQHF | TGCAGTGCCTCAGTAAGACAGGGCCCTAATCAGCCCCAGCATTTT
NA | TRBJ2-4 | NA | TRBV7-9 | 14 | CASTSAGSKNIQYF | TGTGCCAGCACCTCCGCGGGGAGCAAAAACATTCAGTACTTC
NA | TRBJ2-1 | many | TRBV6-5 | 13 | CASSYSKRNEQFF | TGTGCCAGCAGTTACTCGAAACGAAATGAGCAGTTCTTC
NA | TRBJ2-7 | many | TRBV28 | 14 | CASLSGRGGGEQYF | TGTGCCAGCCTTTCAGGCAGGGGAGGTGGGGAGCAGTACTTC
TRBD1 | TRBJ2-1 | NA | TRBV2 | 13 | CASRFTGGYEQFF | TGTGCCAGCAGGTTTACAGGGGGCTATGAGCAGTTCTTC
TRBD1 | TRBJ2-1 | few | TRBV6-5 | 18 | CASSYSDWDRSTNNEQFF | TGTGCCAGCAGTTACTCGGATTGGGACAGGAGTACAAACAATGAGCAGTTCTTC
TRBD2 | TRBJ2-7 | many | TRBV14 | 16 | CASSQEGLALLSEQYF | TGTGCCAGCAGCCAAGAGGGACTAGCTCTACTCTCCGAGCAGTACTTC
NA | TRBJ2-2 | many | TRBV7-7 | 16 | CASSPTDKPNTGELFF | TGTGCCAGCAGCCCCACGGACAAGCCGAACACCGGGGAGCTGTTTTTT
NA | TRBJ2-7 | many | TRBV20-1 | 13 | CSATIQAEVEQYF | TGCAGTGCTACTATACAGGCTGAGGTGGAGCAGTACTTC
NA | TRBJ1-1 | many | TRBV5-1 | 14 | CASSFIHPSSEAFF | TGCGCCAGCAGCTTCATACACCCCTCCTCTGAAGCTTTCTTT
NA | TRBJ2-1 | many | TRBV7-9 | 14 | CASSFPGKDNEQFF | TGTGCCAGCAGCTTTCCCGGGAAGGACAATGAGCAGTTCTTC
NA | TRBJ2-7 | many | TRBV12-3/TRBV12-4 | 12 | CASSFPLSEQYF | TGTGCCAGCAGTTTCCCCCTAAGCGAGCAGTACTTC
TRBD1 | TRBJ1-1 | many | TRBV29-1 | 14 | CSARDRGRNTEAFF | TGCAGCGCCAGGGACAGGGGGAGGAACACTGAAGCTTTCTTT
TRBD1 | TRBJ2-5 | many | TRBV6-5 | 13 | CASSLQGQNYQYF | TGTGCCAGCAGCCTCCAGGGACAGAATTACCAGTACTTC
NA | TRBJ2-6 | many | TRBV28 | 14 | CASSSRAGANVLTF | TGTGCCAGCAGTTCAAGGGCTGGGGCCAACGTCCTGACTTTC
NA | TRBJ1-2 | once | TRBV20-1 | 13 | CSAGPDSPSGYTF | TGCAGTGCCGGCCCCGACAGTCCGTCTGGCTACACCTTC
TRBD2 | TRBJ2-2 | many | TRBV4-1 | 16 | CASSPIAGLNTGELFF | TGCGCCAGCAGCCCTATAGCGGGACTTAACACCGGGGAGCTGTTTTTT
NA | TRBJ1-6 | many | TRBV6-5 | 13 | CASSQGLYPLLHF | TGTGCCAGCAGCCAGGGGCTCTACCCTCTCCTTCACTTT
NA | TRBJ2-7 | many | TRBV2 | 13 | CASSEAPRYEQYF | TGTGCCAGCAGTGAAGCGCCTCGATACGAGCAGTACTTC
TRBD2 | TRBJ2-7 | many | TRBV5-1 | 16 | CASSLALGRGTYEQYF | TGCGCCAGCAGCTTGGCCCTGGGGAGGGGCACCTACGAGCAGTACTTC
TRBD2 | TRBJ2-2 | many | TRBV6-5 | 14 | CASSLAGVAGELFF | TGTGCCAGCAGTCTAGCGGGTGTCGCCGGGGAGCTGTTTTTT
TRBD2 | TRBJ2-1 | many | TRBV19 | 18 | CASSILAGGLASGYEQFF | TGTGCCAGTAGTATACTAGCGGGGGGGCTTGCGTCGGGCTATGAGCAGTTCTTC
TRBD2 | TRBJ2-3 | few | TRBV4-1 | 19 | CASSQETFAGGLRTDTQYF | TGCGCCAGCAGCCAAGAGACGTTCGCGGGAGGTCTTCGCACAGATACGCAGTATTTT
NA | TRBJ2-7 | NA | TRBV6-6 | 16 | CASSLGHRLNDYEQYF | TGTGCCAGCTCCCTCGGCCACAGGCTAAATGACTACGAGCAGTACTTC
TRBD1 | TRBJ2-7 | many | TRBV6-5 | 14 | CASTGGQGYYEQYF | TGTGCCAGCACCGGGGGACAGGGGTACTACGAGCAGTACTTC
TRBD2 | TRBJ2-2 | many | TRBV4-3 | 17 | CASSQSLTGRITGELFF | TGCGCCAGCAGCCAATCACTGACCGGGAGGATCACCGGGGAGCTGTTTTTT
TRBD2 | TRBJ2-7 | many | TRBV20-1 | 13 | CSAPAAGGYEQYF | TGCAGTGCCCCGGCCGCGGGGGGGTACGAGCAGTACTTC
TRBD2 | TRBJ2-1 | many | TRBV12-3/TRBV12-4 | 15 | CASTLSGRAYNEQFF | TGTGCCAGCACCCTTAGCGGGAGGGCCTACAATGAGCAGTTCTTC
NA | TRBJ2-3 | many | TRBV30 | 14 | CAWSPNTGTDTQYF | TGTGCCTGGAGTCCTAATACCGGCACAGATACGCAGTATTTT
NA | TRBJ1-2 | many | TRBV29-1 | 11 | CSVGQADGYTF | TGCAGCGTTGGCCAGGCGGATGGCTACACCTTC
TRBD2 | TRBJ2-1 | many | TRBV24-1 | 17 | CATSDLSGGSSYNEQFF | TGTGCCACCAGTGATTTGTCCGGCGGGAGCTCCTACAATGAGCAGTTCTTC
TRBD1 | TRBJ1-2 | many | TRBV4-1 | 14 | CASRRTGGADGYTF | TGCGCCAGCAGAAGGACAGGGGGCGCGGATGGCTACACCTTC
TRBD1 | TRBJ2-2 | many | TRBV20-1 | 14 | CSASRTGRTGELFF | TGCAGTGCTAGCCGGACAGGGCGGACCGGGGAGCTGTTTTTT
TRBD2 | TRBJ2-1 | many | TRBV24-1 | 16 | CATSDLPRFSGDEQFF | TGTGCCACCAGTGATTTGCCCCGGTTTAGCGGGGATGAGCAGTTCTTC
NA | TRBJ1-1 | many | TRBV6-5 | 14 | CASSVFGQNTEAFF | TGTGCCAGCAGTGTATTTGGGCAGAACACTGAAGCTTTCTTT
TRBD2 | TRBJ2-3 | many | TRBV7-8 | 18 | CASSFGSGGSVSTDTQYF | TGTGCCAGCAGCTTCGGTAGCGGGGGGTCCGTAAGCACAGATACGCAGTATTTT
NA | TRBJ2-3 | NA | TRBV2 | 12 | CASSDPRDTQYF | TGTGCCAGCAGTGACCCCAGGGATACGCAGTATTTT
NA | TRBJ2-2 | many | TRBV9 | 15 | CASSVGGANTGELFF | TGTGCCAGCAGCGTAGGCGGGGCGAACACCGGGGAGCTGTTTTTT
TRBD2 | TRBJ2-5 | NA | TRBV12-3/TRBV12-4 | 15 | CASTSTSGPGETQYF | TGTGCCAGCACCTCTACTAGCGGGCCTGGTGAGACCCAGTACTTC
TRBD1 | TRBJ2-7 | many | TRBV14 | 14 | CAVSSGQGSYEQYF | TGTGCCGTATCCTCTGGACAGGGCTCCTACGAGCAGTACTTC
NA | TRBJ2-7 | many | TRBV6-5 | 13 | CASSYSRQREQYF | TGTGCCAGCAGTTACTCGAGGCAGCGCGAGCAGTACTTC
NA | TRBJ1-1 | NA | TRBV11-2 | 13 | CASSPDLNTEAFF | TGTGCCAGCAGCCCCGACTTGAACACTGAAGCTTTCTTT
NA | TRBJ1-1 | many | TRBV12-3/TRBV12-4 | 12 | CASSLERGQAFF | TGTGCCAGCAGTTTAGAGAGGGGCCAAGCTTTCTTT
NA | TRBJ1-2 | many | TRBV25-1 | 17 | CASSESGRTRGNYGYTF | TGTGCCAGCAGTGAATCGGGAAGGACCCGGGGGAACTATGGCTACACCTTC
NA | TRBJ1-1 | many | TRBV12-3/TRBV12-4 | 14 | CASSLAMQNTEAFF | TGTGCCAGCAGTTTAGCTATGCAGAACACTGAAGCTTTCTTT
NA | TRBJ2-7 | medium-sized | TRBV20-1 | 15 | CSARVVRRGLYEQYF | TGCAGTGCTAGAGTGGTAAGGCGGGGACTTTACGAGCAGTACTTC
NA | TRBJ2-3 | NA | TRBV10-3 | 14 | CAISETSPGDTQYF | TGTGCCATCAGTGAGACTAGCCCGGGAGATACGCAGTATTTT
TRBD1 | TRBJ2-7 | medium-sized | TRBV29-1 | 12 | CSVGTGTYEQYF | TGCAGCGTTGGGACAGGGACCTACGAGCAGTACTTC
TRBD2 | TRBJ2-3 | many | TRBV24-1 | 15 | CATSRRTSDTDTQYF | TGTGCCACCAGTCGGAGGACTAGCGACACAGATACGCAGTATTTT
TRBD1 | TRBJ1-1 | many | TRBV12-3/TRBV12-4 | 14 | CASSPMSGGTEAFF | TGTGCCAGCAGTCCAATGTCAGGGGGGACTGAAGCTTTCTTT